This TCR beta chain was sequenced for a study of T cell changes during pregnancy in multiple sclerosis. CDR1 and CDR2 (germline): KGHSH, LQKENI. The CDR3 sequence is 15 residues long. The junction had 10 bases not matched to a gene; V was cut back by 5 bases and J by 7 bases. This clone was observed a single time. The repertoire was sequenced with immunoSEQ multiplex PCR; TCRdb's copy has only in-frame clones and lacks some. Of about 70,000 clones listed, around 94% are singletons. The rearrangement joins TRBV18 to TRBJ2-1; 8 bases are a match to TRBD2. The sequencing here drew on peripheral blood, taken in the third trimester of pregnancy. The TCR sequence derives from a female donor with multiple sclerosis, enrolled in a pregnancy study. DNA for the CDR3: TGTGCCAGCTCAGGGCTGACTGCGGGGGGAAATGAGCAGTTCTTC. Amino acids: CASSGLTAGGNEQFF.